This T cell receptor beta chain was recorded in a study of beta chain features in type 1 diabetes. The sequenced template was cDNA made from the entire isolated RNA. Clones were sequenced by immunoSEQ multiplex PCR, and TCRdb holds only the in-frame ones, with some missing. Of hundreds of thousands of clones in the sample, about 29% were seen once. This clone was seen a few times. This TCR derives from a young man in good health. Sequenced input: naive CD4+ T cells from blood.

The CDR3 sequence: CSSLGGLSSYNEQFF. Written as DNA, the CDR3 is TGCAGCTCGCTGGGGGGCCTAAGCTCCTACAATGAGCAGTTCTTC. The chain uses TRBV29-1 and TRBJ2-1, with D perhaps being TRBD1 or TRBD2 (6 bases each). V dropped 8 bases and J dropped 0 bases, with 17 bases sitting between them. Germline CDR1 SQVTM, CDR2 ANQGSEA. CDR3 length equals 15 residues.